This entry concerns a single TCR beta chain. Here immunoSEQ multiplex PCR was the method, and the copy in TCRdb shows in-frame clones only, minus some. The data contain approximately 75,000 clones, 60% to 80% of them seen just once; the ten biggest clones take up roughly 5.4%. The V and J ends lost 1 base and 3 bases respectively, with 10 bases between them. In germline, CDR1 is SGDLS, CDR2 YYNGEE. The CDR3 has 15 residues. This sample stems from a study of OX40 agonist ivuxolimab in advanced cancers. Study as a whole: Patients were treated with ivuxolimab, an agonistic anti-OX40 (CD134) antibody. Of mixed ages from about 20 to 80 and averaging about 56 years, the group was approximately 84% male. Prior checkpoint blockade (anti-PD-1, anti-PD-L1 or anti-CTLA-4) was permitted; over 30% had it. Of the patients, three showed partial responses, one with hepatocellular carcinoma and two with cutaneous melanoma.

The receptor comes from an adult with an advanced solid tumor such as melanoma, head and neck, liver or kidney cancer. The chain has TRBV9 and TRBJ2-2; D is unresolved. The material was CD4+ or CD8+ T cells sorted from blood, obtained in a trial of the OX40 agonist ivuxolimab. The CDR3 DNA reads as TGTGCCAGCAGCGTATCTGGGGTTTACACCGGGGAGCTGTTTTTT. Translated: CASSVSGVYTGELFF.